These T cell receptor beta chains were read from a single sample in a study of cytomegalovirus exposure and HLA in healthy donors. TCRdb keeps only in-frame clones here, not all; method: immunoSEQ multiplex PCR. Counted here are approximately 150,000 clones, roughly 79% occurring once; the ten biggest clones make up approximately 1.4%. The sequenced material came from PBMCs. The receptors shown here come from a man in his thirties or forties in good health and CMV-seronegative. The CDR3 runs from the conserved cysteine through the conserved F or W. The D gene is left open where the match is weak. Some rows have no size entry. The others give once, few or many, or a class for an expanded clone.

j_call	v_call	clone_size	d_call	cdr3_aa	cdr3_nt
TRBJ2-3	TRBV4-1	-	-	CASSQEDTYTDTQYF	TGCGCCAGCAGCCAAGAGGACACCTACACAGATACGCAGTATTTT
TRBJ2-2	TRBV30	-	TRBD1	CAWSGLKGGPGELFF	TGTGCCTGGAGTGGTCTGAAAGGGGGCCCCGGGGAGCTGTTTTTT
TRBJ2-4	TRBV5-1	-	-	CASSRGTGLELAKNIQYF	TGCGCCAGCAGCCGGGGAACAGGGTTGGAATTGGCCAAAAACATTCAGTACTTC
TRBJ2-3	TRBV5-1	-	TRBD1	CASSSGQETDTQYF	TGCGCCAGCAGCTCGGGACAGGAGACAGATACGCAGTATTTT
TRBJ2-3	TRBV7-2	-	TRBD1	CASSVDRGSTDTQYF	TGTGCCAGCAGCGTAGACAGGGGAAGTACAGATACGCAGTATTTT
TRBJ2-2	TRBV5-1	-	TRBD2	CASSWGGMDTGELFF	TGCGCCAGCAGCTGGGGGGGGATGGACACCGGGGAGCTGTTTTTT
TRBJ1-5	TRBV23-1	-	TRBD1	CASSQSSGGSNQPQHF	TGCGCCAGCAGTCAATCTTCAGGGGGCAGCAATCAGCCCCAGCATTTT
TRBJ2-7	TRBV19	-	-	CASGADEQYF	TGTGCCAGCGGTGCGGACGAGCAGTACTTC
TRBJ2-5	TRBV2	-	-	CASSISATQETQYF	TGTGCCAGCTCAATTAGCGCAACACAAGAGACCCAGTACTTC
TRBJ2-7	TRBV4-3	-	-	CASFAGTYEQYF	TGCGCCAGCTTCGCCGGTACCTACGAGCAGTACTTC
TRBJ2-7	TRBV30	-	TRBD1	CAWRKPGQGYEQYF	TGTGCCTGGAGGAAACCGGGACAGGGCTACGAGCAGTACTTC
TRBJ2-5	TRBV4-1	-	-	CASSQVSAGRETQYF	TGCGCCAGCAGCCAAGTTTCCGCAGGGCGAGAGACCCAGTACTTC
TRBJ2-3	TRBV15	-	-	CATSTLASTDTQYF	TGTGCCACCAGCACTTTAGCGAGCACAGATACGCAGTATTTT
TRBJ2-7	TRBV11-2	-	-	CASSSSAYEQYF	TGTGCCAGCAGCTCCTCCGCCTACGAGCAGTACTTC
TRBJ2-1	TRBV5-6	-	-	CASRWAGSGNEQFF	TGTGCCAGCAGGTGGGCGGGGAGTGGCAATGAGCAGTTCTTC
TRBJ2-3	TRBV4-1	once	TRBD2	CASSQNLRGGRGRSDTQYF	TGCGCCAGCAGCCAAAATCTCCGCGGGGGGCGAGGGAGGTCGGATACGCAGTATTTT
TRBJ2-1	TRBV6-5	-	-	CASQRGRALYNEQFF	TGTGCCAGCCAGAGAGGGAGAGCCCTTTACAATGAGCAGTTCTTC
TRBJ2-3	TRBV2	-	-	CASSPGGATGDTQYF	TGTGCCAGCAGTCCCGGAGGGGCGACCGGTGATACGCAGTATTTT
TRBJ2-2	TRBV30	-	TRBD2	CASEGLAGGLVTGELFF	TGTGCCTCTGAGGGGCTAGCGGGGGGCCTGGTCACCGGGGAGCTGTTTTTT
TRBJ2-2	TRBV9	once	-	CASSVARNTGELFF	TGTGCCAGCAGCGTAGCCCGGAACACCGGGGAGCTGTTTTTT
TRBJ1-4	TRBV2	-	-	CASKDSSYYEKLFF	TGTGCCAGCAAAGACAGCTCATACTATGAAAAACTGTTTTTT
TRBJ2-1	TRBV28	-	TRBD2	CASSTTSGRKEQFF	TGTGCCAGCAGTACCACTAGCGGGAGGAAAGAGCAGTTCTTC
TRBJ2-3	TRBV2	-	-	CASSEGQRGGRDTQYF	TGTGCCAGCAGTGAGGGTCAGAGGGGAGGTAGGGATACGCAGTATTTT
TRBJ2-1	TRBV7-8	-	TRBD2	CASSFRGPREFNEQFF	TGTGCCAGCAGCTTTAGGGGCCCGCGGGAGTTCAATGAGCAGTTCTTC
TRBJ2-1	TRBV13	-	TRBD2	CASSFKGLAGYHEQFF	TGTGCCAGCAGCTTCAAGGGACTAGCGGGTTATCATGAGCAGTTCTTC
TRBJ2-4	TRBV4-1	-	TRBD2	CASSHEQIQLAGDNIQYF	TGCGCCAGCAGCCACGAACAAATCCAACTAGCGGGAGATAACATTCAGTACTTC